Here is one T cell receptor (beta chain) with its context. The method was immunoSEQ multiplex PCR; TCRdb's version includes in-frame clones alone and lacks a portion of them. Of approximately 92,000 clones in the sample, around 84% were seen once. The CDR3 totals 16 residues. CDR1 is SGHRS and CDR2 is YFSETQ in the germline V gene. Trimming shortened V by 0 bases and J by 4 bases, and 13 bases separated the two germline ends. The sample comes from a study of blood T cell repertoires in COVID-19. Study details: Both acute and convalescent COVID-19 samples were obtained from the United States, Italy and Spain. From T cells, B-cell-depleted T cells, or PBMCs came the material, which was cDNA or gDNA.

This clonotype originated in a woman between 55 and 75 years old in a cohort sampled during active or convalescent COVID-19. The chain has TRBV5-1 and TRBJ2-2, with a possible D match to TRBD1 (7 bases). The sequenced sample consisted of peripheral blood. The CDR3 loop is CASSLDGGGSTGELFF. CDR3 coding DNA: TGCGCCAGCAGCTTGGATGGAGGGGGCAGCACCGGGGAGCTGTTTTTT.